These 12 T cell receptor beta chains originate from one sample sequenced in a study of blood T cells in healthy people across ages. Alongside a J-beta primer mix, a sample-barcoded 5' primer served in a second PCR lasting about 7 to 11 cycles. TCRdb reprocessed the 5' RACE reads via MiXCR and lists one record per CDR3 protein. The sample yields 760,000 or so distinct CDR3 sequences, roughly 25% seen once. These data were likewise used in another study, on T cells of mothers and their children.

Source material: blood. The receptors derive from a boy younger than 18 in good health.

The chain combines TRBV6-2 or TRBV6-3 with TRBJ2-4; the D call may be TRBD1 or TRBD2 (5 bases each). The V and J ends lost 5 bases and 5 bases respectively, with 13 bases between them. The CDR3 consists of 14 residues. Germline values: CDR1 MNHEY, CDR2 SVGEGT. For the CDR3, the DNA is TGTGCCAGCAGTGTAACTTCGGGACAAAACATTCAGTACTTC. Translation: CASSVTSGQNIQYF.

J is TRBJ2-5 and V is TRBV7-9; D perhaps matches TRBD2 (6 bases). The J call is in doubt because the DNA end fits TRBJ2-1 better. CDR3 length: 16 amino acids. The germline gives CDR1 SEHNR, CDR2 FQNEAQ (reference sequence). The CDR3 loop reads CASSLRIGGDGNEQFF. DNA of the CDR3: TGTGCCAGCAGCTTACGGATCGGGGGAGACGGCAATGAGCAGTTCTTC.

The chain has TRBV7-2 and TRBJ1-1; D call uncertain. The V end was cut by 1 base, the J end by 0 bases, with 9 bases between. From germline, CDR1 is SGHTA and CDR2 FQGNSA. This CDR3 spans 15 amino acids. The CDR3 spells CASSLVPKVNTEAFF. For the CDR3, the DNA is TGTGCCAGCAGCTTAGTCCCCAAAGTGAACACTGAAGCTTTCTTT.

This clonotype was detected only a few times. V usage is TRBV28 and J usage is TRBJ2-1; D is perhaps TRBD2 (5 bases). V gave up 9 bases and J gave up 0 bases, with 9 bases separating them. Per the germline V gene, CDR1 is MDHEN and CDR2 is SYDVKM. The length of the CDR3 is 13 residues. In DNA form, the CDR3 reads TGTGCCAGTACTAGTGGCTCCTACAATGAGCAGTTCTTC. This codes for CASTSGSYNEQFF.

This clonotype occurred a few times. This sequence joins TRBV5-1 and TRBJ2-5, with 8 bases fitting TRBD1. The germline V gene has CDR1 SGHRS and CDR2 YFSETQ. The CDR3 sequence is 16 residues long. V lost 4 bases, J lost 2 bases, and 10 bases stayed unmatched. The CDR3 DNA follows: TGCGCCAGCAGCCTGGGACAGGACCGTTGGCAAGAGACCCAGTACTTC. It codes for CASSLGQDRWQETQYF.

This clonotype was seen more than once but under ten times. The gene calls are TRBV29-1 and TRBJ2-7; D perhaps matches TRBD1 (5 bases). TRBJ2-5 matches the DNA end more closely, so the J call is doubtful. CDR3 length: 14 residues. The germline V gene has CDR1 SQVTM and CDR2 ANQGSEA. CDR3 in amino acids: CSVSDRFAGETQYF. CDR3 DNA sequence: TGCAGCGTTAGCGACAGATTTGCCGGGGAGACCCAGTACTTC.

Only a few counts were recorded for this clonotype. The chain joins TRBV10-3 to TRBJ1-1; 7 bases match TRBD1. The CDR3 totals 12 residues. Per the germline V gene, CDR1 is ENHRY and CDR2 is SYGVKD. J was trimmed by 7 bases and V by 4 bases; bases with no gene match: 3. The DNA for the CDR3 is TGTGCCATCAGTGGACAGGGTGGTGAAGCTTTCTTT. This codes for CAISGQGGEAFF.

This chain connects TRBV6-2 or TRBV6-3 to TRBJ2-5; D unclear. The DNA end favors TRBJ2-1, so the J call may be wrong. The germline V gene encodes CDR1 MNHEY and CDR2 SVGEGT. The CDR3 has 12 amino acids. CDR3 protein: CASGWGWGEQFF. For the CDR3, the DNA is TGTGCCAGCGGATGGGGATGGGGTGAGCAGTTCTTC.

The chain uses TRBV5-6 and TRBJ1-6; perhaps TRBD1 as D (5 bases). CDR3 length equals 16 residues. CDR1 and CDR2 (germline): SGHDT, YYEEEE. Trimming took off 1 base at V and 3 bases at J, with 11 bases between the two ends. The CDR3 is CASSLFRGVYNSPLHF. DNA of the CDR3: TGTGCCAGCAGCTTGTTTCGGGGGGTCTATAATTCACCCCTCCACTTT.

The chain couples TRBV12-3 or TRBV12-4 to TRBJ2-5; 8 bases agree with TRBD2. The CDR3 contains 16 residues. V gave up 3 bases and J gave up 4 bases; unmatched junction bases: 10. The chain's CDR3 is CASSFSREGLRETQYF. CDR3 bases: TGTGCCAGCAGTTTTTCACGGGAGGGCCTTAGAGAGACCCAGTACTTC.

This clonotype was seen a few times. V and J are TRBV29-1 and TRBJ2-3; the D is unclear. V was cut by 7 bases and J by 6 bases, with 11 bases left in between. The CDR3 spans 11 residues. Germline V gives CDR1 SQVTM, CDR2 ANQGSEA. CDR3 nucleotide sequence: TGCAGCGCGCTCGTGGGGGATACGCAGTATTTT. Translating it yields CSALVGDTQYF.

This chain uses TRBV6-1 with TRBJ1-1; weak D call: TRBD1 (5 bases). The CDR3 is 12 residues long. Trimming shortened V by 4 bases and J by 8 bases, and 11 bases separated the two germline ends. Germline CDR1 reads MNHNS; CDR2 reads SASEGT. The CDR3 DNA reads as TGTGCCAGCAGTGGATGGGGGATAGAAGCTTTCTTT. Its translation is CASSGWGIEAFF.